Shown below are 24 T cell receptor beta chains from a single sample sequenced in a study of monozygotic twins with inflammatory bowel disease. TCRdb derives one entry per CDR3 protein from the 5' RACE reads, leaving out DNA. This repertoire includes 150,000 to 200,000 distinct CDR3 sequences. The sample consisted of blood. The receptors come from a human donor with ulcerative colitis or Crohn's disease, or a healthy co-twin of an affected twin (not recorded which).

The genes are TRBV6-2 or TRBV6-3 and TRBJ1-5; there is no DNA to check the TCRdb D call of TRBD1. Germline CDR1 MNHEY, CDR2 SVGEGT. The CDR3 covers 16 residues. Here the CDR3 reads CASNSPRQGTYQPQHF.

The genes are TRBV27 and TRBJ2-2; TCRdb outputs TRBD1, but without DNA this stays unchecked. The CDR3 extends over 15 amino acids. Germline V gene data show CDR1 as MNHEY and CDR2 as SMNVEV (reference sequence). This chain's CDR3 is CASRVRGGVTGELFF.

The J gene is TRBJ1-5, the V gene TRBV12-3 or TRBV12-4; TCRdb picks TRBD1, but there is no DNA to check that call. The length of the CDR3 is 14 residues. CDR3 residues: CASCGGLGNQPQHF.

This chain joins TRBV13 and TRBJ1-1; absent DNA, TCRdb's TRBD1 call cannot be checked. The V gene's germline CDR1 is PRHDT and CDR2 FYEKMQ (reference sequence). This CDR3 is built from 15 residues. The CDR3 sequence: CASSFWDAGDTEAFF.

This chain uses TRBV3-1 with TRBJ1-1; the TCRdb call, TRBD1, lacks DNA for checking. Germline CDR1 reads LGHDT; CDR2 reads YNNKEL (reference sequence). The CDR3 extends over 15 amino acids. This CDR3 reads CASSSFTGRNTEAFF.

This rearrangement joins TRBV7-2 to TRBJ2-7; TCRdb's D call of TRBD2 is untestable without DNA. Germline CDR1 and CDR2: SGHTA and FQGNSA. The CDR3 loop spans 13 amino acids. The CDR3: CASSLDSPSGQYF.

The chain recombines TRBV5-1 with TRBJ2-1. This CDR3 has 11 residues. Germline V gene sequence: CDR1 SGHRS, CDR2 YFSETQ. CDR3 in amino acids: CASSSHNEQFF.

The chain joins TRBV20-1 to TRBJ1-2. The CDR3 sequence is 15 residues long. Germline V lookup: CDR1 DFQATT, CDR2 SNEGSKA (reference sequence). The CDR3 spells CSVYPTKLLNYGYTF.

This chain connects TRBV2 to TRBJ1-2; the TCRdb call, TRBD1, lacks DNA for checking. Germline CDR1 reads SNHLY; CDR2 reads FYNNEI. This CDR3 has 16 amino acids. The CDR3 spells CASSEARQGYNYGYTF.

This chain uses TRBV25-1 with TRBJ1-2. Germline assignment: CDR1 MGHDK and CDR2 SYGVNS. The CDR3 has 11 amino acids. The CDR3 spells CASSGHYGYTF.

V gene TRBV20-1 combines with J gene TRBJ2-1; there is no DNA to check the TCRdb D call of TRBD2. The CDR3 is made up of 17 amino acids. Per the germline V gene, CDR1 is DFQATT and CDR2 is SNEGSKA (reference sequence). The CDR3 is CSARAGLAGRSYNEQFF.

V is TRBV20-1 and J is TRBJ1-6. Germline CDR1 is DFQATT and CDR2 is SNEGSKA (reference sequence). CDR3 length: 17 amino acids. The CDR3 protein is CSARGRRNGNYNSHLHF.

The chain uses TRBV20-1 and TRBJ2-3; the D call of TRBD2 rests on TCRdb alone, since no DNA is present to check it. Germline lookup yields CDR1 DFQATT and CDR2 SNEGSKA (reference sequence). The CDR3 is made up of 15 amino acids. The CDR3 reads CSAIPSGYRADTQYF.

V gene TRBV11-2 combines with J gene TRBJ2-1; the D call of TRBD1 rests on TCRdb alone, since no DNA is present to check it. This CDR3 region has 17 residues. Germline V lookup: CDR1 SGHAT, CDR2 FQNNGV. The CDR3 reads CASSFLPGQGVKNEQFF.

The CDR3 protein is CASSSRLGANEKLFF. The chain recombines TRBV7-2 with TRBJ1-4; TCRdb outputs TRBD1, but without DNA this stays unchecked. CDR1 and CDR2 (germline): SGHTA, FQGNSA. The CDR3 is 15 amino acids.

J is TRBJ2-1 and V is TRBV5-4; no DNA is available, so the TRBD2 call from TCRdb remains unchecked. The germline CDR1 and CDR2 sequences are SGHNT and YYREEE (reference sequence). The CDR3 loop spans 15 amino acids. This CDR3 is CASSLGHRGYNEQFF.

This rearrangement joins TRBV28 to TRBJ2-2; lacking DNA, the TRBD1 call made by TCRdb goes unchecked. CDR3 size: 15 residues. Germline CDR1 and CDR2: MDHEN and SYDVKM. CDR3 amino acids: CASSPDLTGVGELFF.

The chain links TRBV29-1 to TRBJ2-1; TCRdb reports TRBD2, a call that lacks DNA to check it against. Looked up from germline, CDR1 is SQVTM and CDR2 is ANQGSEA. CDR3 length: 12 amino acids. CDR3 in amino acids: CSVDLAGYEQFF.

The chain combines TRBV12-3 or TRBV12-4 with TRBJ2-2. The CDR3 totals 12 residues. The CDR3 reads CASSLIEGELFF.

The V and J genes are TRBV29-1 and TRBJ2-7; TCRdb names TRBD1, which stays unverified in the absence of DNA. The CDR3 consists of 15 residues. Germline CDR1 SQVTM, CDR2 ANQGSEA. CDR3: CSVEDRTALSYEQYF.

The rearrangement joins TRBV30 to TRBJ2-7; TCRdb picks TRBD1, but there is no DNA to check that call. Germline V lookup: CDR1 GTSNPN, CDR2 SVGIG (reference sequence). The CDR3 extends over 12 amino acids. CDR3 in amino acids: CAWSSDRVVQYF.

The rearrangement joins TRBV12-3 or TRBV12-4 to TRBJ1-2; TCRdb picks TRBD1, but there is no DNA to check that call. The CDR3 length is 14 residues. CDR3 sequence reads: CASSSTGAARGYTF.

The J gene is TRBJ2-3, the V gene TRBV6-1. In germline, CDR1 is MNHNS, CDR2 SASEGT. This CDR3 is 15 amino acids long. CDR3 sequence: CASIRKFWKEDTQYF.

The rearrangement joins TRBV19 to TRBJ1-2; TCRdb returns TRBD1, unconfirmable since there is no DNA. Germline V gene data show CDR1 as LNHDA and CDR2 as SQIVND (reference sequence). CDR3 length equals 13 residues. CDR3 residues: CASKTEGFYGYTF. The variable domain in full, completed from reference TRBV19 and TRBJ1-2, reads DGGITQSPKYLFRKEGQNVTLSCEQNLNHDAMYWYRQDPGQGLRLIYYSQIVNDFQKGDIAEGYSVSREKKESFPLTVTSAQKNPTAFYLCASKTEGFYGYTFGSGTRLTVV.